This T cell receptor (beta chain) was observed in a study of T cell responses to AZD1222 COVID-19 vaccine. Study-wide results and limits: Clonal diversity was possibly underestimated, and the donors were mostly white British, with more females. At baseline, just a handful of AZD1222 recipients tested seropositive.

Details on this clone: Its antigen is unknown.

The assay was immunoSEQ multiplex PCR, and TCRdb's table has in-frame clones only and misses some. The sample holds about 67,000 clones; about four fifths are singletons and the top ten take 5.5% to 8%. Pooling of second doses given at about 4 or about 12 weeks was done. The sample here was peripheral blood, taken 28 days after the second AZD1222 dose. The TCR was taken from an adult who received the AZD1222 COVID-19 vaccine.

The CDR3 here is CASSPSSGANVLTF. The CDR3 DNA is TGTGCCAGCAGCCCAAGCTCTGGGGCCAACGTCCTGACTTTC. The chain has TRBV5-6 and TRBJ2-6, with unresolved D. The ends were cut back, 4 bases at V and 0 bases at J, with 5 bases in the middle. The CDR3 is made up of 14 amino acids. The germline CDR1 and CDR2 sequences are SGHDT and YYEEEE.